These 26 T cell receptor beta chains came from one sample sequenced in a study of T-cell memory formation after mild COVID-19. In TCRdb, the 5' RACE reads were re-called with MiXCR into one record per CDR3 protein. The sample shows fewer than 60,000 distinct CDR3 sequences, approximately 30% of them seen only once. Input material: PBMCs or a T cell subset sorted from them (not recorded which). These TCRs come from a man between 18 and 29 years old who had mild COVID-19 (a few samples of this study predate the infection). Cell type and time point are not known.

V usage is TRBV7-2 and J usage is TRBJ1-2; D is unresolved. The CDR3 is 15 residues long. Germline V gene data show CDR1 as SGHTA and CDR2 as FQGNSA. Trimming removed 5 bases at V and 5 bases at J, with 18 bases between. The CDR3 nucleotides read TGTGCCAGCAGCGAAAGTAGGGCAGACACTTATGGCTACACCTTC. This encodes CASSESRADTYGYTF.

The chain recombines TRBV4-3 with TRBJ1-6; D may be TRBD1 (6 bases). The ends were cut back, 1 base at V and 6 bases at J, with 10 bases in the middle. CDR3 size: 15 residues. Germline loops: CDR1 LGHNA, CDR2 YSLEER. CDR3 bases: TGCGCCAGCAGCCAAGTTCTAGGGGGTAATTCACCCCTCCACTTT. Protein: CASSQVLGGNSPLHF.

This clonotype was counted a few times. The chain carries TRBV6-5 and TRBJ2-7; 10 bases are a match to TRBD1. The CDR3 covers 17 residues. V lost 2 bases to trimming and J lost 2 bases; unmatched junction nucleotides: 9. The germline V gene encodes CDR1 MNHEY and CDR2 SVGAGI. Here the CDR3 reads CASSYGTGVLGPYEQYF. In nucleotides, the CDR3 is TGTGCCAGCAGTTACGGGACAGGGGTGCTGGGCCCCTACGAGCAGTACTTC.

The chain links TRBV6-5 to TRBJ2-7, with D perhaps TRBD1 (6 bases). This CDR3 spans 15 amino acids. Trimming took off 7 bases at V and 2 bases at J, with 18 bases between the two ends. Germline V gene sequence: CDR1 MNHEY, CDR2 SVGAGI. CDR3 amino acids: CASTLGQGSPYEQYV. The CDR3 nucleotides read TGTGCCAGCACTCTTGGGCAGGGGTCCCCCTACGAGCAGTACGTC.

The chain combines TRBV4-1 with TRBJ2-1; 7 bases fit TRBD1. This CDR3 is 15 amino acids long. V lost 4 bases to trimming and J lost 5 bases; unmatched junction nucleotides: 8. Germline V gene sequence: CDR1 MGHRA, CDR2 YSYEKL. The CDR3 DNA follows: TGCGCCAGCAGCCCGCAGGGGGATATCGACAATGAGCAGTTCTTC. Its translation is CASSPQGDIDNEQFF.

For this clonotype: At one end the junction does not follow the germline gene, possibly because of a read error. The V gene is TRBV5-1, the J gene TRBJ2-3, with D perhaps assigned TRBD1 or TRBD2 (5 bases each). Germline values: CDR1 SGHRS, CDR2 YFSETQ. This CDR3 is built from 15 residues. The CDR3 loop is CASSLGPRPVDTQYF. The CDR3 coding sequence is TGCGCCAGCAGTTTGGGACCGAGGCCGGTAGATACGCAGTATTTT.

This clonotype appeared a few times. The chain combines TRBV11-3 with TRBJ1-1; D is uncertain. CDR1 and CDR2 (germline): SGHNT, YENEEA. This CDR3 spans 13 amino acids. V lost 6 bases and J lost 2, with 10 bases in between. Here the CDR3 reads CASSEQLNTEAFF. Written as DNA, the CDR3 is TGTGCCAGCAGTGAACAGCTAAACACTGAAGCTTTCTTT. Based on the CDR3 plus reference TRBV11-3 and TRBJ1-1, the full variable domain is EAGVVQSPRYKIIEKKQPVAFWCNPISGHNTLYWYLQNLGQGPELLIRYENEEAVDDSQLPKDRFSAERLKGVDSTLKIQPAELGDSAVYLCASSEQLNTEAFFGQGTRLTVV.

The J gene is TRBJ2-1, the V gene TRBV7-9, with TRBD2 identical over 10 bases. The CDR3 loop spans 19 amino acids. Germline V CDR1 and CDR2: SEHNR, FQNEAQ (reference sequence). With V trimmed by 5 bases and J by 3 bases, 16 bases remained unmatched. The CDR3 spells CASSPGVMVAGGYYNEQFF. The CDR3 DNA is TGTGCCAGCAGCCCCGGCGTGATGGTAGCGGGGGGATACTACAATGAGCAGTTCTTC. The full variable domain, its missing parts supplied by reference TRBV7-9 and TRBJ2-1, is DTGVSQNPRHKITKRGQNVTFRCDPISEHNRLYWYRQTLGQGPEFLTYFQNEAQLEKSRLLSDRFSAERPKGSFSTLEIQRTEQGDSAMYLCASSPGVMVAGGYYNEQFFGPGTRLTVL.

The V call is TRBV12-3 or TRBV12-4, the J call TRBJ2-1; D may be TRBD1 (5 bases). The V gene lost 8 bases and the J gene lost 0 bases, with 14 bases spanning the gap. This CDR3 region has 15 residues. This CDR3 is CASGDWQGSYNEQFF. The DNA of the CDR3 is TGTGCCAGCGGGGATTGGCAGGGCTCCTACAATGAGCAGTTCTTC.

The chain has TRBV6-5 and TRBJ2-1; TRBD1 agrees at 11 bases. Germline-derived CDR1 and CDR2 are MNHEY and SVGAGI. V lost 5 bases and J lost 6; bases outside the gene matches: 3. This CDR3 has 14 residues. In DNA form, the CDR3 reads TGTGCCAGCAGTACGGGACAGGGGGGCAATGAGCAGTTCTTC. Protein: CASSTGQGGNEQFF.

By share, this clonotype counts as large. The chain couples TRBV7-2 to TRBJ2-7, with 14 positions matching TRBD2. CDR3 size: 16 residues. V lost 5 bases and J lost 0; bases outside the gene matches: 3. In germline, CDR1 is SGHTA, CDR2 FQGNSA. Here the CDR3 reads CASSQGTSGSSYEQYF. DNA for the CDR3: TGTGCCAGCAGCCAAGGGACTAGCGGGAGCTCCTACGAGCAGTACTTC.

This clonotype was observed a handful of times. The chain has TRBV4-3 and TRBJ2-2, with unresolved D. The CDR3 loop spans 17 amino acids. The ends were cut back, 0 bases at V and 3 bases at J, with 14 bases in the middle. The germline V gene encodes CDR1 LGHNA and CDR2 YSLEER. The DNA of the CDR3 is TGCGCCAGCAGCCAAGATATTCAGGCTCTGGACACCGGGGAGCTGTTTTTT. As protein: CASSQDIQALDTGELFF.

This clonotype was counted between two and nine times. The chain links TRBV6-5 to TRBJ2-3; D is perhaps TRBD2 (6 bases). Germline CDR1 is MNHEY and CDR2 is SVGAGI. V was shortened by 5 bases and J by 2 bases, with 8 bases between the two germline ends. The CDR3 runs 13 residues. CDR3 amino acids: CASSRTNTDTQYF. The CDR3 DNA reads TGTGCCAGCAGTCGGACTAACACAGATACGCAGTATTTT.

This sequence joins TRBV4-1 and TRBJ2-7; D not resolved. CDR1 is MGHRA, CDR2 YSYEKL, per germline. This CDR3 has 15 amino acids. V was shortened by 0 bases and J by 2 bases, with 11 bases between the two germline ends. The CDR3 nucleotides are TGCGCCAGCAGCCAAGACATCCCCAGTCCCTACGAGCAGTACTTC. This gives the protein CASSQDIPSPYEQYF.

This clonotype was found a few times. DNA for the CDR3: TGTGCCAGCAGGGGGACGGTCGACTATGGCTACACCTTC. Protein sequence: CASRGTVDYGYTF. The rearrangement joins TRBV7-9 to TRBJ1-2; weak D call: TRBD1 (5 bases). Trimming stripped 6 bases from V and 3 bases from J, with 11 bases between. Germline loops: CDR1 SEHNR, CDR2 FQNEAQ (reference sequence). CDR3 size: 13 residues.

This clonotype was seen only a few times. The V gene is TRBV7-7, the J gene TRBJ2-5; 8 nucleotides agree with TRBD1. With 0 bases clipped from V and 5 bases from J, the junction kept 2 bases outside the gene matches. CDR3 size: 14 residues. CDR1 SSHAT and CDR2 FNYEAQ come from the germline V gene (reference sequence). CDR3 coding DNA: TGTGCCAGCAGCTTAGCGGACAGGGACGAGACCCAGTACTTC. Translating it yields CASSLADRDETQYF.

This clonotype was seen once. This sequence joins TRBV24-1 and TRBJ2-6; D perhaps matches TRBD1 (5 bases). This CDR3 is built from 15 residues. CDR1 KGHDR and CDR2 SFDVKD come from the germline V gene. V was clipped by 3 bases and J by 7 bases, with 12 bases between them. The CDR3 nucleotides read TGTGCCACCAGTGATATACAGGTTGGAGCCAACGTCCTGACTTTC. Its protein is CATSDIQVGANVLTF.

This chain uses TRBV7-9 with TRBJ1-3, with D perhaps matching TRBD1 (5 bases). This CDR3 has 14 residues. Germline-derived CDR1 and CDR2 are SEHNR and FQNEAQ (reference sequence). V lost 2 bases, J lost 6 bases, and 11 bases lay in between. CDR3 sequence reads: CASSLSQAENTIYF. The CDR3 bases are TGTGCCAGCAGCTTATCACAGGCGGAAAACACCATATATTTT.

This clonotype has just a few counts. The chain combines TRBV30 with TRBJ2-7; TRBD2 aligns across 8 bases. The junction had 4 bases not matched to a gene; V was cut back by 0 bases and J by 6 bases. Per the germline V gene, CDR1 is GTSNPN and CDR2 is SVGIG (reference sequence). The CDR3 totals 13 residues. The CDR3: CAWSVRGGREQYF. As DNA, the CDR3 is TGTGCCTGGAGTGTACGGGGGGGGCGCGAGCAGTACTTC.

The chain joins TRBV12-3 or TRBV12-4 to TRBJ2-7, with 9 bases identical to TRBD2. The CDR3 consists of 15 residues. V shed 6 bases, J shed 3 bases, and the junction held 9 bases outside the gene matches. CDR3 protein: CASSPSTSGLYEQYF. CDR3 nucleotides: TGTGCCAGCAGCCCCTCGACTAGCGGCCTCTACGAGCAGTACTTC.

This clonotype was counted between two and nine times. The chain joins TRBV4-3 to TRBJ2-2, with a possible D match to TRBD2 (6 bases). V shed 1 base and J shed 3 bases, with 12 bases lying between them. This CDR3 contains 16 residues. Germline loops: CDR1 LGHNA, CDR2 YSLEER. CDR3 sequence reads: CASSQGPGGHTGELFF. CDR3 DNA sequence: TGCGCCAGCAGCCAAGGACCCGGGGGTCACACCGGGGAGCTGTTTTTT.

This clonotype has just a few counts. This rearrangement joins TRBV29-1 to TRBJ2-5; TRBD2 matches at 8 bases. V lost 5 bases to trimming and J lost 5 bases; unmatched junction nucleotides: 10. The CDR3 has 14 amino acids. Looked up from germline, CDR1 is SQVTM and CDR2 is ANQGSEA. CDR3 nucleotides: TGCAGCGTTCGGGGGGGTTCCCTTGAGGAGACCCAGTACTTC. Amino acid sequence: CSVRGGSLEETQYF.

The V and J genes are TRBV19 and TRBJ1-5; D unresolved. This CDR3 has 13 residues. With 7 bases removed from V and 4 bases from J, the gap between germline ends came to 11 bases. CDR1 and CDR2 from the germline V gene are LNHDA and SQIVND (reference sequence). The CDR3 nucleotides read TGTGCCAGTATAGCGGGAATTAATCAGCCCCAGCATTTT. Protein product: CASIAGINQPQHF.

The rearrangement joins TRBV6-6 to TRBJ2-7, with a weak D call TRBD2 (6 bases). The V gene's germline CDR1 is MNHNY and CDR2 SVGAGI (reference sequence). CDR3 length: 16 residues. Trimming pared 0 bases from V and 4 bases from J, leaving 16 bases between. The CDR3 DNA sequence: TGTGCCAGCAGTTACTCGAAACTCGGGGGAGTTTACGAGCAGTACGTC. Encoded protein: CASSYSKLGGVYEQYV.

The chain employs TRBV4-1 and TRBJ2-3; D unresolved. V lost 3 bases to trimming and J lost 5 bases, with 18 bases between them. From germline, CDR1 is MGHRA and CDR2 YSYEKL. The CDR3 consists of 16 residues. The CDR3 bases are TGCGCCAGCAGCCACGTCGGGCTAGTCATAGAAGATACGCAGTATTTT. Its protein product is CASSHVGLVIEDTQYF.

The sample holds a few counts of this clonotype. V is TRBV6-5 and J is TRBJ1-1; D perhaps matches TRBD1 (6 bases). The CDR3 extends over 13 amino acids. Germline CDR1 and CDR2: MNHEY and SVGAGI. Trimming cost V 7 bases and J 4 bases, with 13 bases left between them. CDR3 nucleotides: TGTGCCAGCAATCAGGGAGGGGGCACTGAAGCTTTCTTT. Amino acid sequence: CASNQGGGTEAFF.